This T cell receptor (beta chain) was sequenced in a study of T cell repertoires in cytomegalovirus infection. Across the whole study: Peptides in the study included HLA-C-restricted and HLA-B-restricted CMV epitopes. The public TCR beta signatures pointed to both CMV infection and matching HLA type. Findings of the study overall: Within the response measured ex vivo, HLA-C-restricted CMV-specific TCR beta clonotypes were dominant.

V lost 6 bases to trimming and J lost 0 bases, with 8 bases between them. Germline CDR1 SGHVS, CDR2 FNYEAQ. This CDR3 contains 13 residues. This clonotype was detected many times. Its antigen remains unidentified. From the reads, TCRdb called clonotypes with MiXCR, one entry per CDR3 protein. The sample shows about 830,000 distinct CDR3 sequences, 32% of them seen only once. The clonotype comes from a human donor in good health (CMV status not recorded). Some clones in this sample may be carry-over from other donors' samples. The chain links TRBV7-6 to TRBJ1-1, with D perhaps TRBD1 (5 bases). Specimen: cultured CD8+ T cells from PBMCs, collected from culture after CMV antigen stimulation. This CDR3 reads CASRRGVNTEAFF. In nucleotides, the CDR3 is TGTGCCAGCAGAAGAGGGGTGAACACTGAAGCTTTCTTT.